The entry below describes one T cell receptor (beta chain). Its specificity is unknown. The data originate from a study of cytomegalovirus exposure and HLA in healthy donors. Study context: It was reported in a later analysis that the 120 or so validation repertoires used the same platform as the approximately 690 first-cohort repertoires. General study findings and limits: Usually a TCR sequence was rare, but some public TCRs were found in many donors. Cytomegalovirus-associated TCR beta chains were listed, numbering roughly 150.

The study drew the donors from its approximately 120-subject validation cohort, separate from the roughly 700-subject first cohort. Sequencing was performed with immunoSEQ multiplex PCR; in TCRdb, only in-frame clones are kept and a portion is missing. The repertoire holds more than 120,000 clones, with roughly 89% as singletons. There are 11 residues in the CDR3. V was pared by 2 bases and J by 8 bases, with 7 bases between. CDR1 DFQATT and CDR2 SNEGSKA come from the germline V gene (reference sequence). The source is a man aged 18 to 30 in good health and CMV-seropositive. Sequenced: PBMCs. J is TRBJ2-1 and V is TRBV20-1; D is perhaps TRBD2 (5 bases). The CDR3 loop is CSARRGDEQFF. The CDR3 nucleotides are TGCAGTGCTAGACGGGGAGATGAGCAGTTCTTC.